This T cell receptor beta chain was identified in a study of blood T cell repertoires in COVID-19. Overall study context: Donors in the United States, Italy and Spain gave samples during acute or convalescent COVID-19.

The germline V and J ends were trimmed by 6 bases and 6 bases, with 19 bases remaining between them. The CDR3 has 15 residues. Germline V CDR1 and CDR2: SGHTA, FQGNSA. Method: immunoSEQ multiplex PCR; TCRdb's copy keeps in-frame clones and lacks some. Found here are about 130,000 clones, about 79% of them singletons; the top ten hold roughly 3%. The sample comprised peripheral blood. The V and J genes are TRBV7-2 and TRBJ2-3; D might be TRBD1 (7 bases). The clonotype comes from a woman older than 75 with acute or convalescent COVID-19. Here the CDR3 DNA reads TGTGCCAGCAGTTTAAACAGGGGAGGACTGGATACGCAGTATTTT. This gives the protein CASSLNRGGLDTQYF. The full variable domain, its missing parts supplied by reference TRBV7-2 and TRBJ2-3, is GAGVSQSPSNKVTEKGKDVELRCDPISGHTALYWYRQSLGQGLEFLIYFQGNSAPDKSGLPSDRFSAERTGGSVSTLTIQRTQQEDSAVYLCASSLNRGGLDTQYFGPGTRLTVL.